What follows is one T cell receptor (beta chain) and its context. The sample belongs to a study of blood T cells in healthy people across ages. CDR1 is SQVTM and CDR2 is ANQGSEA in the germline V gene. The CDR3 is 12 amino acids. Trimming took off 3 bases at V and 8 bases at J, with 13 bases between the two ends. Sample donors were healthy Caucasian individuals that came from Russia, aged roughly 6 to 95. A sample-barcoded 5' primer and a J-beta primer mix were used in a second PCR of roughly 7 to 11 cycles. TCRdb fed the 5' RACE reads into MiXCR, producing one record per CDR3 protein. In the table there are hundreds of thousands of distinct CDR3 sequences, under 30% of which are singletons. The sample was also linked to a second study, of T cells of mothers and their children. This second study says: Input to cDNA synthesis comprised all extracted RNA, at a ratio of about 1.4 ug per 15 ul. Maternal samples each gave over 9 million TCR beta CDR3 reads, and child samples several million each. The study found slightly higher but non-significant overlap in related versus unrelated mother-child pairs.

This chain connects TRBV29-1 to TRBJ1-2; D possibly corresponds to TRBD1 (5 bases). Sequenced sample: blood. This receptor was obtained from a boy younger than 18 in good health. CDR3 in DNA: TGCAGCGTTGACTTCACGGGGGAAGGCTACACCTTC. This gives the protein CSVDFTGEGYTF.